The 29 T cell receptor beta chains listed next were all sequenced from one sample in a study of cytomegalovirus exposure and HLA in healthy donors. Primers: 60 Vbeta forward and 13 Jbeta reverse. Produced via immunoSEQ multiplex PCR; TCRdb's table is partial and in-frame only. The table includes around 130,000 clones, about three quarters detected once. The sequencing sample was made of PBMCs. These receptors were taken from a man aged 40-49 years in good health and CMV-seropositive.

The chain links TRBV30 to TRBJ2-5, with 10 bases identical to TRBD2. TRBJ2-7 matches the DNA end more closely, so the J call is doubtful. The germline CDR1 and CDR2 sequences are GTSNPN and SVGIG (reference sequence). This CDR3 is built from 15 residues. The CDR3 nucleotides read TGTGCCTGGAGTACCACTAGCGGGGTCTCCTACGAGCAGTACTTC. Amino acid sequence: CAWSTTSGVSYEQYF.

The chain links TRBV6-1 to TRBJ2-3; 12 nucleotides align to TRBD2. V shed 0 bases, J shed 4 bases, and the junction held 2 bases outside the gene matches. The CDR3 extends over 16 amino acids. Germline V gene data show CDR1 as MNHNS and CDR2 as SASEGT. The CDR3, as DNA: TGTGCCAGCAGTGAAGCGCTAGCGGGGGGGCCAGATACGCAGTATTTT. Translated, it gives CASSEALAGGPDTQYF.

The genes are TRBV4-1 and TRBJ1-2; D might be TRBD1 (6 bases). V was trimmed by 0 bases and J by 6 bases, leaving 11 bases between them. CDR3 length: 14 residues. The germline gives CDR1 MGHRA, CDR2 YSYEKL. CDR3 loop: CASSQDAGVDGYTF. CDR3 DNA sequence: TGCGCCAGCAGCCAAGATGCAGGGGTGGATGGCTACACCTTC.

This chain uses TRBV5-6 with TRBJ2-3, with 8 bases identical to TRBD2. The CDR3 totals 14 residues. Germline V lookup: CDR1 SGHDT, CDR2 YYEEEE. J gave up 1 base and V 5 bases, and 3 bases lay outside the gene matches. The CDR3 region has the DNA TGTGCCAGCAGTTCGACTAGCGGCACAGATACGCAGTATTTT. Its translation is CASSSTSGTDTQYF.

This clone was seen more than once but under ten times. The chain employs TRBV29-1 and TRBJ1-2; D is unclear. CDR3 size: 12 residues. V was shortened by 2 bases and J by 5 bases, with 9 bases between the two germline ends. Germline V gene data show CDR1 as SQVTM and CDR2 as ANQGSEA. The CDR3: CSVEQVQYGYTF. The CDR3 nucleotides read TGCAGCGTTGAACAGGTCCAGTATGGCTACACCTTC.

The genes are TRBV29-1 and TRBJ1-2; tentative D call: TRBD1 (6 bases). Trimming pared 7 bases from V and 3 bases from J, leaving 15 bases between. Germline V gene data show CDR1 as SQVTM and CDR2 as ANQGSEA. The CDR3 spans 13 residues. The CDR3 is CSAVTGLDYGYTF. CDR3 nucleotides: TGCAGCGCCGTTACAGGGTTAGACTATGGCTACACCTTC.

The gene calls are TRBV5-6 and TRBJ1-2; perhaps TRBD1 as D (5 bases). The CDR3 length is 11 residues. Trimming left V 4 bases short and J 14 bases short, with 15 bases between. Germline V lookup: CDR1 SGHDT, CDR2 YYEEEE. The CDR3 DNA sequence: TGTGCCAGCAGCAAGATAACGGGGGAGACCTTC. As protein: CASSKITGETF. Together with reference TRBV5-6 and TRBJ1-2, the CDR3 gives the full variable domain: DAGVTQSPTHLIKTRGQQVTLRCSPKSGHDTVSWYQQALGQGPQFIFQYYEEEERQRGNFPDRFSGHQFPNYSSELNVNALLLGDSALYLCASSKITGETFGSGTRLTVV.

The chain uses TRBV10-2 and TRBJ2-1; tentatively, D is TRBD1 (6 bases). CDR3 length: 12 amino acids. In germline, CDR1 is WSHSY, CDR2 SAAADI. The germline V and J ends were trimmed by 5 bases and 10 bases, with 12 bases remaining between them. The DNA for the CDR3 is TGCGCCAGCAGTAGACCCCAGGGGGAGCAGTTCTTC. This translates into CASSRPQGEQFF.

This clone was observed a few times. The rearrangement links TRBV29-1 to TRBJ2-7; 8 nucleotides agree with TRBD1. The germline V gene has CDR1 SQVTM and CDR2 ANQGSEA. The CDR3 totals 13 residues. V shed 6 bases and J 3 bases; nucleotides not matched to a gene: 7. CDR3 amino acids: CSVETGGGYEQYF. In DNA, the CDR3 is TGCAGCGTGGAAACAGGGGGTGGCTACGAGCAGTACTTC.

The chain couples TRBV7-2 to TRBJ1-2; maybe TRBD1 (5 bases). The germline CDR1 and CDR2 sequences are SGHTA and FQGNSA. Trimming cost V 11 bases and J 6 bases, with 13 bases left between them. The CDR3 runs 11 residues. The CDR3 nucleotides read TGTGCCGGGGGGGACGGTCATGGCTACACCTTC. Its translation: CAGGDGHGYTF. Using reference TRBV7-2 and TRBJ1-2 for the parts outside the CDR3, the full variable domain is GAGVSQSPSNKVTEKGKDVELRCDPISGHTALYWYRQSLGQGLEFLIYFQGNSAPDKSGLPSDRFSAERTGGSVSTLTIQRTQQEDSAVYLCAGGDGHGYTFGSGTRLTVV.

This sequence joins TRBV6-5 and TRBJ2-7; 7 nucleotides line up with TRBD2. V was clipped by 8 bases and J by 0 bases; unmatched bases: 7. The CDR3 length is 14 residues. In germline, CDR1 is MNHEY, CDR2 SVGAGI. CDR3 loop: CASSSAGISYEQYF. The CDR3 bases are TGTGCCAGCTCATCAGCGGGAATCTCCTACGAGCAGTACTTC.

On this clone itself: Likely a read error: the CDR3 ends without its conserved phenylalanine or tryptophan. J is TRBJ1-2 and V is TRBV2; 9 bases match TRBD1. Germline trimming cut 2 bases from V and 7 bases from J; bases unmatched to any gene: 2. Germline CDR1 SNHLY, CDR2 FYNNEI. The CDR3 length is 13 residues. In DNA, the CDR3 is TGTGCCAGCAGTGAACGGACAGGGGCTGGCTACACCCTC. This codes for CASSERTGAGYTL.

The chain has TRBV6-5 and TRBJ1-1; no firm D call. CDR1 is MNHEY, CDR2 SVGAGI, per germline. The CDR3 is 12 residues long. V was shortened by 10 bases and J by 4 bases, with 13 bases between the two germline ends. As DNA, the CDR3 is TGTGCCACCCGTATCGGGATCACTGAAGCTTTCTTT. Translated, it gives CATRIGITEAFF.

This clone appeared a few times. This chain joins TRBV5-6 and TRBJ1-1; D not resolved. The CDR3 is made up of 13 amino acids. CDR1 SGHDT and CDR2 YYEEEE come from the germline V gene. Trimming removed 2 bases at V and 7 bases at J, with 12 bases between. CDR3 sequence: CASSFRQVVEAFF. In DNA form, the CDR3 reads TGTGCCAGCAGCTTTCGGCAGGTGGTTGAAGCTTTCTTT.

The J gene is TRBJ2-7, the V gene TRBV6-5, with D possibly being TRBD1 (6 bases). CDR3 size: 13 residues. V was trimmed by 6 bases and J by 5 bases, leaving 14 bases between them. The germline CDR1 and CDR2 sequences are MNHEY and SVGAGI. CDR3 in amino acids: CASSQGQFHEQYF. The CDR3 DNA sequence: TGTGCCAGCAGCCAAGGACAGTTTCACGAGCAGTACTTC.

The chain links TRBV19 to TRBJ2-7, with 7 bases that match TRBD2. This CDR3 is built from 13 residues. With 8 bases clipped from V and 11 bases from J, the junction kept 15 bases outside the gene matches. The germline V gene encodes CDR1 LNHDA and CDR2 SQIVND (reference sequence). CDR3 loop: CASSARERGREYF. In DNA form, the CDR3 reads TGTGCCAGTTCGGCAAGGGAGCGGGGACGCGAGTACTTC.

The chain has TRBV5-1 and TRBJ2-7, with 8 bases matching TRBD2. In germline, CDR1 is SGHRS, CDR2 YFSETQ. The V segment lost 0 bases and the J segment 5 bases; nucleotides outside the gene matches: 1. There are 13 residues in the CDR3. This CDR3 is CASSLGLANEQYF. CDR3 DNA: TGCGCCAGCAGCTTGGGACTAGCGAACGAGCAGTACTTC.

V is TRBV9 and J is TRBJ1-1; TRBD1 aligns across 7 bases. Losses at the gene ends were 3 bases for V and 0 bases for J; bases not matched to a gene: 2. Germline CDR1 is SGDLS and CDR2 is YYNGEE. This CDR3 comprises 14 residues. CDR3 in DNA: TGTGCCAGCAGCGCGACAGGGTTGAACACTGAAGCTTTCTTT. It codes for CASSATGLNTEAFF. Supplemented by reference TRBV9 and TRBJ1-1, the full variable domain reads DSGVTQTPKHLITATGQRVTLRCSPRSGDLSVYWYQQSLDQGLQFLIQYYNGEERAKGNILERFSAQQFPDLHSELNLSSLELGDSALYFCASSATGLNTEAFFGQGTRLTVV.

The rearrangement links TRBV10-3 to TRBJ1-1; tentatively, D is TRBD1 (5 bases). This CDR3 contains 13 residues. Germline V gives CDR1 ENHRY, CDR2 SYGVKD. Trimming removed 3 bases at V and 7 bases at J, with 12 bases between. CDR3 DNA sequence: TGTGCCATCAGTGACAGGGTGGGGGGTGAAGCTTTCTTT. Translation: CAISDRVGGEAFF.

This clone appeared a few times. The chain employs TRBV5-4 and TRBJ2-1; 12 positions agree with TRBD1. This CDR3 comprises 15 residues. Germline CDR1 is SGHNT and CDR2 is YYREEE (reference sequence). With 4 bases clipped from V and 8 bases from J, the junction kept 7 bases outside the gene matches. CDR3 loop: CASSRGQGARDEQFF. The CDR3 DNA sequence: TGTGCCAGCAGCCGGGGACAGGGGGCCCGTGATGAGCAGTTCTTC.

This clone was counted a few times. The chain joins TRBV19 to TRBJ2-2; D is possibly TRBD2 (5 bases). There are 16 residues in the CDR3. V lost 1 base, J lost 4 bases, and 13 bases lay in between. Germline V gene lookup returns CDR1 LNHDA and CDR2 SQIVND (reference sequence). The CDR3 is CASSIGLSVTTGELFF. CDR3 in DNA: TGTGCCAGTAGTATAGGACTTAGCGTTACCACCGGGGAGCTGTTTTTT.

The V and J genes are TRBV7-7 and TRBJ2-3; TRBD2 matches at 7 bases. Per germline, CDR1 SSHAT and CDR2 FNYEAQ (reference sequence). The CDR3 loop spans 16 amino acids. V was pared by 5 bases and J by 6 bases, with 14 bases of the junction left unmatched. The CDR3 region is CASSTTREGLADTQYF. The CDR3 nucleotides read TGTGCCAGCAGCACTACAAGGGAGGGGCTTGCGGATACGCAGTATTTT.

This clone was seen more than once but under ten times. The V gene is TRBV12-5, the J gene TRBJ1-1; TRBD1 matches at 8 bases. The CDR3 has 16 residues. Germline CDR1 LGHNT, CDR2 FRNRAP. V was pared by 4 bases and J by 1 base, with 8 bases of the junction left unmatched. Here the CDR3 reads CASGSGQGSGNTEAFF. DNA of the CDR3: TGTGCTAGTGGTTCCGGACAGGGATCGGGGAACACTGAAGCTTTCTTT.

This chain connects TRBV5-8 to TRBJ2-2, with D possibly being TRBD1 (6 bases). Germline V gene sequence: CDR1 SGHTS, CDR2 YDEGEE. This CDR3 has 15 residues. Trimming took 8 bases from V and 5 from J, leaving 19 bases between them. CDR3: CARRNRVKGTGELFF. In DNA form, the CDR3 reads TGTGCCAGAAGAAACAGGGTGAAAGGGACCGGGGAGCTGTTTTTT.

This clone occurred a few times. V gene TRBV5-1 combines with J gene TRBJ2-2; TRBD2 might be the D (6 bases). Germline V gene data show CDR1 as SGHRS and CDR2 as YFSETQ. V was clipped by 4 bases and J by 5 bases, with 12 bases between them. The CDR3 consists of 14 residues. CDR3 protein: CASSPRRETGELFF. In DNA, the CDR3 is TGCGCCAGCAGCCCGCGGAGGGAAACCGGGGAGCTGTTTTTT. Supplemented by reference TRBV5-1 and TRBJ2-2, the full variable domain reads KAGVTQTPRYLIKTRGQQVTLSCSPISGHRSVSWYQQTPGQGLQFLFEYFSETQRNKGNFPGRFSGRQFSNSRSEMNVSTLELGDSALYLCASSPRRETGELFFGEGSRLTVL.

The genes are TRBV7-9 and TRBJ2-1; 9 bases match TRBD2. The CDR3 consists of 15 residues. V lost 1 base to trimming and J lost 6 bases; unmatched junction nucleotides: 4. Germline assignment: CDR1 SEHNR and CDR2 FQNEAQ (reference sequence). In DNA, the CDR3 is TGTGCCAGCAGCTTAGAGGGGACTAGCTCCAATGAGCAGTTCTTC. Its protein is CASSLEGTSSNEQFF.

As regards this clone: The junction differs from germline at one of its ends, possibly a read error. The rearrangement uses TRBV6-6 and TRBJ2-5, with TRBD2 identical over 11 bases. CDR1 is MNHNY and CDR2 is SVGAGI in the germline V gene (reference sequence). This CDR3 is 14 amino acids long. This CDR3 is CATLPGGSGGAGHF. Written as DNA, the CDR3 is TGTGCCACCTTGCCGGGGGGTAGCGGGGGGGCAGGCCACTTC.

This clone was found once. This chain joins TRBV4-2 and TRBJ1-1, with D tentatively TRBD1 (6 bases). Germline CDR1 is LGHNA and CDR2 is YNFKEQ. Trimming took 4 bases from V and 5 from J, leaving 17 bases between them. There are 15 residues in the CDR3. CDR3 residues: CASSPQGTVMTEAFF. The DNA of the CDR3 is TGTGCCAGCAGCCCACAGGGTACTGTGATGACTGAAGCTTTCTTT.

For the CDR3, the DNA is TGTGCCAGCAGCCCCCCCGTTGGTGCGGGAGGGCCCCACAATGAGCAGTTCTTC. This sequence encodes CASSPPVGAGGPHNEQFF. The chain recombines TRBV27 with TRBJ2-1; 9 bases fit TRBD2. The V gene end was trimmed by 6 bases and the J gene end by 5 bases; junction bases not matched to a gene: 17. CDR3 size: 18 residues. Germline V gene sequence: CDR1 MNHEY, CDR2 SMNVEV (reference sequence).